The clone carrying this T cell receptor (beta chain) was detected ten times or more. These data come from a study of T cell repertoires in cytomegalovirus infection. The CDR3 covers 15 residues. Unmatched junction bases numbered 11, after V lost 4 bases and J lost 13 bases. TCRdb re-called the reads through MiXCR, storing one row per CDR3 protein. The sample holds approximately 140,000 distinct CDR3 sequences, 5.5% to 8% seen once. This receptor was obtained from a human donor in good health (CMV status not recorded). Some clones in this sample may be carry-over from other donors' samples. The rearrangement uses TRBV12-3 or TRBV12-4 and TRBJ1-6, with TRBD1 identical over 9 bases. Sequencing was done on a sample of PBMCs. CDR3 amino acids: CASSSTMDRGAPLHF. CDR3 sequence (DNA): TGTGCCAGCAGTTCGACCATGGACAGGGGAGCGCCCCTCCACTTT.